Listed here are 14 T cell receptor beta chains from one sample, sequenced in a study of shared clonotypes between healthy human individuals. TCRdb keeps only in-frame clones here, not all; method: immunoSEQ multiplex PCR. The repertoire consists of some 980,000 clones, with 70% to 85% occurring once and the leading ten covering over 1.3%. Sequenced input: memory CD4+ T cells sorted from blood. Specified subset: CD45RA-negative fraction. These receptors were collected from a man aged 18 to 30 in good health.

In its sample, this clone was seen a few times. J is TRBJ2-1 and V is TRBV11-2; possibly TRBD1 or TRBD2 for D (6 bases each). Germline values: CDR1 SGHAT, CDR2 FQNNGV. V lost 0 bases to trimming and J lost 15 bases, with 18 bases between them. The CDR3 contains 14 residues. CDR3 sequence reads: CASSLDTTGAMGFF. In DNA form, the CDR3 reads TGTGCCAGCAGCTTAGATACGACGGGGGCGATGGGGTTCTTC.

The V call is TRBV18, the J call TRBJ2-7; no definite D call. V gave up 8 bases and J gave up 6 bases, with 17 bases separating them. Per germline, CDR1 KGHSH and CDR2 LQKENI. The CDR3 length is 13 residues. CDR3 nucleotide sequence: TGTGCCAGCCGTTTAAACCCCCTTTCCGAGCAGTACTTC. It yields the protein CASRLNPLSEQYF. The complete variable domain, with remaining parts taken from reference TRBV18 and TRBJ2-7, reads NAGVMQNPRHLVRRRGQEARLRCSPMKGHSHVYWYRQLPEEGLKFMVYLQKENIIDESGMPKERFSAEFPKEGPSILRIQQVVRGDSAAYFCASRLNPLSEQYFGPGTRLTVT.

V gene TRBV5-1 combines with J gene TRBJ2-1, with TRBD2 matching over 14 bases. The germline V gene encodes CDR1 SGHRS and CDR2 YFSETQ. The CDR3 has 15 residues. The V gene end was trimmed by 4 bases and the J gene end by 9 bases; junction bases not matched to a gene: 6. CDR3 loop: CASSVGTSGSGEQFF. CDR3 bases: TGCGCCAGCAGCGTCGGGACTAGCGGGAGCGGTGAGCAGTTCTTC.

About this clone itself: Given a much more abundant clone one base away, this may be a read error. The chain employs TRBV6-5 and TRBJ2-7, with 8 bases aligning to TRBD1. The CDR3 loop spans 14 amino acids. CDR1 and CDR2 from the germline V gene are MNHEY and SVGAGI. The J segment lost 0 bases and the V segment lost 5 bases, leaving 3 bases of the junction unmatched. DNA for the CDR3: TGTGCCAGCAGTGATACAGGGGGCTCCTACGAGCAGTACTTC. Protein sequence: CASSDTGGSYEQYF.

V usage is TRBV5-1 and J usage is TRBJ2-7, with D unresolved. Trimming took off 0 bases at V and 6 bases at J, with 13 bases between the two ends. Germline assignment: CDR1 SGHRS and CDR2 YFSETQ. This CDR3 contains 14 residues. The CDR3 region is CASSLEPLPGEQYF. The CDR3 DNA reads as TGCGCCAGCAGCTTGGAGCCCCTCCCGGGCGAGCAGTACTTC.

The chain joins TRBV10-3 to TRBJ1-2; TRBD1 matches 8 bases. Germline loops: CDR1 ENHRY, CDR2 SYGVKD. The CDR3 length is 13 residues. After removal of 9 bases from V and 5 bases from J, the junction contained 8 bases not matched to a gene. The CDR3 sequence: CAIGQGAWYGYTF. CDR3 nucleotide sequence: TGTGCCATAGGCCAGGGGGCATGGTATGGCTACACCTTC.

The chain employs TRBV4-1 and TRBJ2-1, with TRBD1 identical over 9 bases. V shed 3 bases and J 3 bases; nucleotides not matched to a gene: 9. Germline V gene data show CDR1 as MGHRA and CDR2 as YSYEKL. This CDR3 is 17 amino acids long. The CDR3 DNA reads TGCGCCAGCAGCCAGCCGGGACAGGGTAAAGGCTACAATGAGCAGTTCTTC. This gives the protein CASSQPGQGKGYNEQFF.

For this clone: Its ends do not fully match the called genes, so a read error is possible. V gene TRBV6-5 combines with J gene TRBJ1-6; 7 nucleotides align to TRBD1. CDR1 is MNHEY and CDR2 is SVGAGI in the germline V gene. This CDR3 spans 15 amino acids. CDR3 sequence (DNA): TGTGCCACCCGACAGGGTGGGGTAGCAAATTCATCCCTCCACTTT. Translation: CATRQGGVANSSLHF.

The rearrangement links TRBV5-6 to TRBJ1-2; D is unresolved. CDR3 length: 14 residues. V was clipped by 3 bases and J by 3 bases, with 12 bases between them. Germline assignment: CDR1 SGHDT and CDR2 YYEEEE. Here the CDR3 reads CASSWSDGYYGYTF. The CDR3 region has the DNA TGTGCCAGCAGCTGGTCCGACGGCTACTATGGCTACACCTTC.

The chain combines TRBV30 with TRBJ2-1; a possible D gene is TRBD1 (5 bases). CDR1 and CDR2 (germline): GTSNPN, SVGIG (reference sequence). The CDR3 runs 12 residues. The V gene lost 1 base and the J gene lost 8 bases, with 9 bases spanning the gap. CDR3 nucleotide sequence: TGTGCCTGGAGTGGGGGCAGTGATGAGCAGTTCTTC. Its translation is CAWSGGSDEQFF.

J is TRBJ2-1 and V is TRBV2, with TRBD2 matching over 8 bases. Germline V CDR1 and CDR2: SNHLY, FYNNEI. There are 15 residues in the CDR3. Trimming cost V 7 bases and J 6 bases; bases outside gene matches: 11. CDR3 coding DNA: TGTGCCAGCATGAATAGCGGGAAAGCGGGCAATGAGCAGTTCTTC. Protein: CASMNSGKAGNEQFF.

The CDR3: CASGTMAHNEQFF. The CDR3 bases are TGTGCCTCCGGGACTATGGCCCACAATGAGCAGTTCTTC. V usage is TRBV30 and J usage is TRBJ2-1; 7 bases fit TRBD2. V gave up 7 bases and J gave up 5 bases; unmatched junction bases: 8. The CDR3 covers 13 residues. Looked up from germline, CDR1 is GTSNPN and CDR2 is SVGIG (reference sequence).

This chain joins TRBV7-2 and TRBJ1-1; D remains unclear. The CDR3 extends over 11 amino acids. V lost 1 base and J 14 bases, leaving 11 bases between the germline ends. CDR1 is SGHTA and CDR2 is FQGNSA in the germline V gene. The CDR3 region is CASSLEVGPFF. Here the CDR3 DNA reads TGTGCCAGCAGCTTAGAAGTAGGACCATTCTTT.

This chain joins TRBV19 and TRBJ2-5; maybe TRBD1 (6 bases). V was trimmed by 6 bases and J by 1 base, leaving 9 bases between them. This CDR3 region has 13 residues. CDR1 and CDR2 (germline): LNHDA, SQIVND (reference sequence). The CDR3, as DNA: TGTGCCAGTAGCCTGGACAGCCAAGAGACCCAGTACTTC. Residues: CASSLDSQETQYF.